Listed here are 29 T cell receptor beta chains from one sample, sequenced in a study of cytomegalovirus exposure and HLA in healthy donors (dated 2017 in TCRdb). Library construction relied on the immunoSEQ multiplex PCR assay. A mixture of 60 forward primers for TCR Vbeta segments and 13 reverse primers for TCR Jbeta segments was used in the multiplex PCR. TCRdb limited this immuneACCESS table to in-frame rearrangements with V and J called. A share of clones is missing; checked studies link under half to unresolved V genes, and the rest is unexplained. In all, the sample holds about 190,000 clones, and approximately 70% of those were seen once. Of the sample, 3.1% falls within the top ten clones. The sample was PBMCs. These receptors came from a woman aged 25 to 39 in good health and CMV-seropositive.

This clone has just one count. The V gene is TRBV10-3, the J gene TRBJ2-1; the match to TRBD2 covers 13 bases. Germline lookup yields CDR1 ENHRY and CDR2 SYGVKD. Trimming removed 6 bases from V and 8 bases from J; junction bases left unmatched: 7. This CDR3 contains 15 residues. This CDR3 reads CAISSGTSGKDEQFF. In DNA form, the CDR3 reads TGTGCCATCAGCTCGGGGACTAGCGGGAAGGATGAGCAGTTCTTC.

The rearrangement uses TRBV6-5 and TRBJ1-6; D gene uncertain. V dropped 6 bases and J dropped 7 bases, with 4 bases sitting between them. The CDR3 sequence is 11 residues long. The germline V gene encodes CDR1 MNHEY and CDR2 SVGAGI. The CDR3 coding sequence is TGTGCCAGCAGACAGAATTCACCCCTCCACTTT. Its translation: CASRQNSPLHF.

This clone was observed a few times. The genes are TRBV7-9 and TRBJ2-2, with a tentative D call TRBD1 (5 bases). Germline V gives CDR1 SEHNR, CDR2 FQNEAQ (reference sequence). This CDR3 region has 13 residues. V lost 5 bases to trimming and J lost 7 bases, with 11 bases between them. The chain's CDR3 is CASSHGQGGELFF. CDR3 DNA: TGTGCCAGCAGCCACGGGCAGGGCGGGGAGCTGTTTTTT. Variable domain in full (rest from reference TRBV7-9 and TRBJ2-2): DTGVSQNPRHKITKRGQNVTFRCDPISEHNRLYWYRQTLGQGPEFLTYFQNEAQLEKSRLLSDRFSAERPKGSFSTLEIQRTEQGDSAMYLCASSHGQGGELFFGEGSRLTVL.

This clone occurred a few times. The V and J genes are TRBV7-9 and TRBJ1-4; D gene unclear. The CDR3 is made up of 15 amino acids. Trimming removed 1 base from V and 2 bases from J, with 8 bases in between. Germline values: CDR1 SEHNR, CDR2 FQNEAQ (reference sequence). CDR3 sequence reads: CASSLDGGTNEKLFF. CDR3 bases: TGTGCCAGCAGCTTAGACGGCGGTACTAATGAAAAACTGTTTTTT.

This chain joins TRBV6-5 and TRBJ1-5, with 9 bases identical to TRBD1. The V gene's germline CDR1 is MNHEY and CDR2 SVGAGI. The CDR3 sequence is 14 residues long. V lost 5 bases to trimming and J lost 8 bases; unmatched junction nucleotides: 7. The chain's CDR3 is CASSPGTGNKPQHF. CDR3 bases: TGTGCCAGCAGTCCCGGGACAGGGAATAAGCCCCAGCATTTT.

This chain joins TRBV28 and TRBJ2-7; D may be TRBD1 (7 bases). The CDR3 loop spans 14 amino acids. Per the germline V gene, CDR1 is MDHEN and CDR2 is SYDVKM. Trimming cost V 6 bases and J 5 bases, with 17 bases left between them. The CDR3 is CASRFRRGRHEQYF. CDR3 DNA: TGTGCCAGCAGATTCCGGAGGGGGCGCCACGAGCAGTACTTC.

V and J are TRBV10-1 and TRBJ2-1, with 10 bases lining up with TRBD1. The ends lost 6 bases at V and 7 bases at J; junction bases unmatched: 3. Germline V lookup: CDR1 WNHNN, CDR2 SYGVQD (reference sequence). The CDR3 runs 13 residues. CDR3 protein: CASSDRGRNEQFF. Written as DNA, the CDR3 is TGCGCCAGCAGCGACAGGGGGCGAAATGAGCAGTTCTTC.

J is TRBJ2-7 and V is TRBV4-3; 7 bases are shared with TRBD1. There are 16 residues in the CDR3. Germline V gene lookup returns CDR1 LGHNA and CDR2 YSLEER. J gave up 1 base and V 0 bases, and 6 bases lay outside the gene matches. The CDR3 protein is CASSQDKGQTSYEQYF. The CDR3 DNA is TGCGCCAGCAGCCAAGATAAGGGACAGACTTCCTACGAGCAGTACTTC.

This clone was detected only once. The chain carries TRBV5-4 and TRBJ1-2; D is possibly TRBD1 (6 bases). This CDR3 contains 14 residues. Trimming stripped 7 bases from V and 4 bases from J, with 17 bases between. Germline V CDR1 and CDR2: SGHNT, YYREEE (reference sequence). CDR3 residues: CASSWAGEGYGYTF. As DNA, the CDR3 is TGTGCCAGCTCATGGGCAGGGGAGGGCTATGGCTACACCTTC.

The gene calls are TRBV5-5 and TRBJ2-7; a possible D gene is TRBD1 (5 bases). Germline-derived CDR1 and CDR2 are SGHKS and YYEKEE (reference sequence). The CDR3 length is 16 residues. V lost 4 bases and J 1 base, leaving 18 bases between the germline ends. The CDR3 protein is CASSSTGISTSYEQYF. CDR3 sequence (DNA): TGTGCCAGCAGCAGTACAGGCATTTCTACATCCTACGAGCAGTACTTC.

The rearrangement links TRBV14 to TRBJ2-7, with D unresolved. Trimming left V 3 bases short and J 4 bases short, with 4 bases between. This CDR3 comprises 11 residues. CDR1 is SGHDN and CDR2 is FVKESK in the germline V gene. For the CDR3, the DNA is TGTGCCAGCAGCCATCTATACGAGCAGTACTTC. Its translation is CASSHLYEQYF.

The rearrangement joins TRBV6-5 to TRBJ1-6; 7 nucleotides agree with TRBD1. This CDR3 has 15 amino acids. The V and J ends lost 2 bases and 7 bases, in that order; junction bases with no gene match: 5. CDR1 is MNHEY, CDR2 SVGAGI, per germline. CDR3 amino acids: CASSYGDSVNSPLHF. In nucleotides, the CDR3 is TGTGCCAGCAGTTACGGGGACAGTGTAAATTCACCCCTCCACTTT.

The chain uses TRBV13 and TRBJ2-7; 9 bases map to TRBD2. Unmatched junction bases numbered 6, after V lost 3 bases and J lost 6 bases. CDR1 is PRHDT and CDR2 is FYEKMQ in the germline V gene (reference sequence). The length of the CDR3 is 14 residues. The CDR3 DNA follows: TGTGCCAGCAGCTTGTTCCTAGCGGGAACCGAGCAGTACTTC. It specifies CASSLFLAGTEQYF.

This chain joins TRBV29-1 and TRBJ1-1; no reliable D call. The CDR3 is made up of 11 amino acids. Per germline, CDR1 SQVTM and CDR2 ANQGSEA. Trimming left V 7 bases short and J 1 base short, with 7 bases between. The CDR3 DNA sequence: TGCAGCGCAAGAGAGAACACTGAAGCTTTCTTT. Amino acid sequence: CSARENTEAFF.

The chain joins TRBV5-5 to TRBJ2-7; maybe TRBD1 (6 bases). The V gene's germline CDR1 is SGHKS and CDR2 YYEKEE (reference sequence). This CDR3 contains 15 residues. V was cut by 2 bases and J by 6 bases, with 18 bases left in between. Written as DNA, the CDR3 is TGTGCCAGCAGCTTCCCCGCCGGGACAAGCTGCGAGCAGTACTTC. It yields the protein CASSFPAGTSCEQYF.

The chain employs TRBV6-1 and TRBJ1-2; 9 nucleotides align to TRBD1. V shed 7 bases and J 7 bases; nucleotides not matched to a gene: 7. CDR1 and CDR2 from the germline V gene are MNHNS and SASEGT. This CDR3 has 13 residues. The CDR3 loop is CASTLGQGGGYTF. The CDR3 nucleotides are TGTGCCAGCACCTTGGGACAGGGAGGTGGCTACACCTTC.

This clone came up a few times. This chain links TRBV6-6 with TRBJ1-1; D call uncertain. Trimming shortened V by 6 bases and J by 6 bases, and 14 bases separated the two germline ends. Germline CDR1 reads MNHNY; CDR2 reads SVGAGI (reference sequence). This CDR3 is built from 13 residues. The CDR3 protein is CASSHPVDSEAFF. CDR3 coding DNA: TGTGCCAGCAGCCACCCGGTTGATTCTGAAGCTTTCTTT.

V usage is TRBV28 and J usage is TRBJ2-7, with D tentatively TRBD2 (6 bases). Germline-derived CDR1 and CDR2 are MDHEN and SYDVKM. The CDR3 is 15 residues long. V lost 5 bases to trimming and J lost 7 bases, with 21 bases between them. CDR3 protein: CASSTTGRSAGEQYF. In nucleotides, the CDR3 is TGTGCCAGCAGTACCACGGGCAGATCGGCGGGGGAGCAGTACTTC.

V and J are TRBV2 and TRBJ1-5, with a possible D match to TRBD1 (6 bases). V lost 5 bases, J lost 0 bases, and 11 bases lay in between. There are 15 residues in the CDR3. Germline CDR1 is SNHLY and CDR2 is FYNNEI. The DNA of the CDR3 is TGTGCCAGCAGTCCCGACAGGTATAGCAATCAGCCCCAGCATTTT. The encoded protein is CASSPDRYSNQPQHF.

The chain couples TRBV18 to TRBJ2-5; 10 nucleotides align to TRBD1. Germline assignment: CDR1 KGHSH and CDR2 LQKENI. The CDR3 runs 13 residues. The junction had 3 bases not matched to a gene; V was cut back by 6 bases and J by 5 bases. The CDR3 DNA reads as TGTGCCAGCTCCCCGGGACAGGGGGAGACCCAGTACTTC. Residues: CASSPGQGETQYF.

This chain joins TRBV11-2 and TRBJ2-1; TRBD2 is a possible D gene (6 bases). V was pared by 5 bases and J by 3 bases, with 11 bases between. CDR3 size: 14 residues. CDR1 and CDR2 (germline): SGHAT, FQNNGV. The CDR3 loop reads CASSATSLYNEQFF. The CDR3 nucleotides read TGTGCCAGCAGCGCTACTAGCCTCTACAATGAGCAGTTCTTC.

The chain combines TRBV28 with TRBJ1-5; tentative D call: TRBD1 (5 bases). Trimming removed 8 bases from V and 6 bases from J, with 17 bases in between. The germline gives CDR1 MDHEN, CDR2 SYDVKM. The CDR3 is 14 residues long. The CDR3 reads CASWVGGWGQPQHF. The CDR3 DNA is TGTGCCAGCTGGGTGGGGGGATGGGGTCAGCCCCAGCATTTT.

This chain joins TRBV7-9 and TRBJ1-5; D is perhaps TRBD1 (5 bases). CDR3 size: 15 residues. Germline V gene data show CDR1 as SEHNR and CDR2 as FQNEAQ (reference sequence). Trimming left V 4 bases short and J 2 bases short, with 12 bases between. This CDR3 is CASSSSTGGNQPQHF. For the CDR3, the DNA is TGTGCCAGCAGCTCTTCAACGGGGGGCAATCAGCCCCAGCATTTT.

The rearrangement joins TRBV6-1 to TRBJ2-5; 8 bases are a match to TRBD1. Germline V gene data show CDR1 as MNHNS and CDR2 as SASEGT. J gave up 5 bases and V 4 bases, and 6 bases lay outside the gene matches. The CDR3 totals 14 residues. CDR3 sequence (DNA): TGTGCCAGCAGTGGGCCAGGGGGCAGGGAGACCCAGTACTTC. Its protein product is CASSGPGGRETQYF.

The V call is TRBV9, the J call TRBJ2-7, with 10 positions matching TRBD1. The germline V gene encodes CDR1 SGDLS and CDR2 YYNGEE. The CDR3 runs 15 residues. V shed 2 bases and J 2 bases; nucleotides not matched to a gene: 4. In DNA, the CDR3 is TGTGCCAGCAGCGTCGGGACAGGGGAAACCTACGAGCAGTACTTC. It encodes CASSVGTGETYEQYF.

This chain uses TRBV7-2 with TRBJ1-3; D remains unclear. Germline CDR1 and CDR2: SGHTA and FQGNSA. Trimming removed 5 bases at V and 1 base at J, with 15 bases between. The CDR3 covers 16 residues. The CDR3, as DNA: TGTGCCAGCAGCGCTGGACTGGCAGATTCTGGAAACACCATATATTTT. This translates into CASSAGLADSGNTIYF. Drawing the rest from reference TRBV7-2 and TRBJ1-3, the complete variable domain is GAGVSQSPSNKVTEKGKDVELRCDPISGHTALYWYRQSLGQGLEFLIYFQGNSAPDKSGLPSDRFSAERTGGSVSTLTIQRTQQEDSAVYLCASSAGLADSGNTIYFGEGSWLTVV.

The sample holds a few counts of this clone. The CDR3 DNA sequence: TGTGCCAGTAGTATAGTTGGGGGCAACTCCTACAATGAGCAGTTCTTC. This translates into CASSIVGGNSYNEQFF. The chain has TRBV19 and TRBJ2-1, with a weak D call TRBD1 (6 bases). From germline, CDR1 is LNHDA and CDR2 SQIVND (reference sequence). V was shortened by 1 base and J by 0 bases, with 10 bases between the two germline ends. This CDR3 comprises 16 residues.

This clone turned up a few times. Other DNA sequences in this sample translate to the same CDR3. This chain uses TRBV11-2 with TRBJ2-7; no reliable D call. The CDR3 spans 14 residues. Germline V lookup: CDR1 SGHAT, CDR2 FQNNGV. Trimming removed 1 base at V and 1 base at J, with 8 bases between. The CDR3 DNA reads TGTGCCAGCAGCTTAGCTTCAGGTTCCTACGAGCAGTACTTC. Protein: CASSLASGSYEQYF.

This chain joins TRBV19 and TRBJ1-6; D gene unclear. The CDR3 spans 14 residues. Trimming took off 3 bases at V and 9 bases at J, with 12 bases between the two ends. Germline V gene sequence: CDR1 LNHDA, CDR2 SQIVND (reference sequence). CDR3 sequence: CASSIGSGSSPLHF. CDR3 nucleotide sequence: TGTGCCAGTAGTATCGGCTCCGGGAGTTCACCCCTCCACTTT.